The TCR beta chain described here comes from a study of blood T cell repertoires in COVID-19. Study summary: The study drew acute and convalescent COVID-19 samples from the United States, Italy and Spain.

It was during active infection that Seattle patients were enrolled and then longitudinally followed. TCRdb's copy holds only in-frame clones and misses some; the assay was immunoSEQ multiplex PCR. The sample holds 250,000 to 350,000 clones, roughly nine tenths seen once. Only a few counts were recorded for this clone. J lost 8 bases, V lost 0 bases, and 6 bases had no gene match. This CDR3 has 15 amino acids. CDR1 and CDR2 from the germline V gene are SEHNR and FQNEAQ (reference sequence). The chain employs TRBV7-9 and TRBJ1-4, with 7 positions matching TRBD1. The clonotype comes from a woman younger than 45 with COVID-19, enrolled during active disease. The sequencing sample was made of peripheral blood. The CDR3 DNA is TGTGCCAGCAGCTTAGCGGGGGACAGCCGGGAAAAACTGTTTTTT. Protein sequence: CASSLAGDSREKLFF.